Shown below are 3 T cell receptor beta chains from a single sample sequenced in a study of CD8+CD57+ T cells in acquired aplastic anemia. CDR3 and TCR beta VDJ profiling relied on genomic DNA as the template. TCRdb processed the reads anew with MiXCR; each CDR3 protein has one entry. Altogether approximately 150,000 distinct CDR3 sequences are present, less than 50% being singletons, with the ten largest covering roughly 3.2%. Patients selected for sequencing had displayed CD8+CD57+ cell expansion by flow cytometry. The sequenced material came from sorted CD4+, CD8+, or CD8+CD57+ T cells (not recorded which) from PBMCs. All receptors come from a human donor with aplastic anemia.

The J gene is TRBJ2-7, the V gene TRBV20-1; 11 nucleotides agree with TRBD1. After removal of 3 bases from V and 0 bases from J, the junction contained 4 bases not matched to a gene. The germline CDR1 and CDR2 sequences are DFQATT and SNEGSKA (reference sequence). The CDR3 covers 15 residues. CDR3 coding DNA: TGCAGTGCTAGGGGAGGACAGGGGGCCTCCTACGAGCAGTACTTC. Its translation: CSARGGQGASYEQYF.

The chain carries TRBV7-2 and TRBJ1-2, with 10 positions matching TRBD1. Trimming cost V 5 bases and J 3 bases; bases outside gene matches: 6. The CDR3 runs 15 residues. Germline values: CDR1 SGHTA, CDR2 FQGNSA. The CDR3 loop reads CASSVRQGADYGYTF. The DNA of the CDR3 is TGTGCCAGCAGCGTCCGACAGGGGGCTGACTATGGCTACACCTTC.

As DNA, the CDR3 is TGTGCCAGCAGCTTGGATGGACCACGCGATACGCAGTATTTT. It is translated as CASSLDGPRDTQYF. V usage is TRBV5-4 and J usage is TRBJ2-3; D uncertain. V lost 0 bases and J lost 6, with 11 bases in between. The germline V gene has CDR1 SGHNT and CDR2 YYREEE (reference sequence). This CDR3 is 14 amino acids long.